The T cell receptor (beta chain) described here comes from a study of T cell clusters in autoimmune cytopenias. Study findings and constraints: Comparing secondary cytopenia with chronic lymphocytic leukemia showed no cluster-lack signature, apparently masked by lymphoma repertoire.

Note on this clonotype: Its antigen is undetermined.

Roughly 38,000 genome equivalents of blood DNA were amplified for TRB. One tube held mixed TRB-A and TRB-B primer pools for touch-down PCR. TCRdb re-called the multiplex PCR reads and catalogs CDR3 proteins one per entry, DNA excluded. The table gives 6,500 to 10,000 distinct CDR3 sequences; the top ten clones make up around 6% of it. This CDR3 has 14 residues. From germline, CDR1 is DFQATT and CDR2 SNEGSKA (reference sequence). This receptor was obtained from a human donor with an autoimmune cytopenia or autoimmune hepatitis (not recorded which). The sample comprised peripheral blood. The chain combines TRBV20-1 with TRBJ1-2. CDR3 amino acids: CSANGGDAIYGYTF.